The 25 T cell receptor beta chains presented below share a single source sample, sequenced in a study of blood T cell repertoires in COVID-19. Generated by immunoSEQ multiplex PCR, the TCRdb table keeps only in-frame clones and is missing some. The profile shows about 170,000 clones, 88% of them singletons. The sequenced material came from peripheral blood. These receptor sequences come from a man aged 45-60 years who had recovered from COVID-19.

This clone was picked up a small number of times. V usage is TRBV28 and J usage is TRBJ2-7, with TRBD1 as a possible D gene (6 bases). Germline V CDR1 and CDR2: MDHEN, SYDVKM. The CDR3 totals 14 residues. V lost 3 bases, J lost 4 bases, and 13 bases lay in between. CDR3 coding DNA: TGTGCCAGCAGTTTCCGGGGACAAACTTACGAGCAGTACTTC. Translation: CASSFRGQTYEQYF.

Written as DNA, the CDR3 is TGTGCCAGCAGCTTTGGGGCGTCAACTAATGAAAAACTGTTTTTT. It translates to CASSFGASTNEKLFF. The chain carries TRBV7-2 and TRBJ1-4; TRBD1 might be the D (5 bases). Between the trimmed V and J ends, which lost 3 bases and 0 bases, there was a span of 8 bases. CDR1 is SGHTA, CDR2 FQGNSA, per germline. The CDR3 totals 15 residues. The variable domain in full, completed from reference TRBV7-2 and TRBJ1-4, reads GAGVSQSPSNKVTEKGKDVELRCDPISGHTALYWYRQSLGQGLEFLIYFQGNSAPDKSGLPSDRFSAERTGGSVSTLTIQRTQQEDSAVYLCASSFGASTNEKLFFGSGTQLSVL.

This chain joins TRBV3-1 (or the pseudogene TRBV3-2) and TRBJ2-5, with 9 bases aligning to TRBD2. CDR3 length: 18 residues. Germline values: CDR1 LGHDT, CDR2 YNNKEL (reference sequence). J gave up 2 bases and V 0 bases, and 10 bases lay outside the gene matches. In DNA, the CDR3 is TGTGCCAGCAGCCAAGAAGGAGGGCTAGCGGGGATACAAGAGACCCAGTACTTC. As protein: CASSQEGGLAGIQETQYF.

A remark on this clone: This same CDR3 is encoded by further DNA sequences in the sample. The chain employs TRBV11-2 and TRBJ1-5, with D possibly TRBD1 on 6 matching bases. The CDR3 spans 14 residues. The V end was cut by 1 base, the J end by 2 bases, with 6 bases between. Germline-derived CDR1 and CDR2 are SGHAT and FQNNGV. CDR3 in DNA: TGTGCCAGCAGCTTAGGACAGGGCAATCAGCCCCAGCATTTT. It encodes CASSLGQGNQPQHF.

The V and J genes are TRBV5-4 and TRBJ2-5, with D maybe TRBD1 (6 bases). V lost 5 bases to trimming and J lost 1 base, with 9 bases between them. This CDR3 has 13 amino acids. Germline V gene sequence: CDR1 SGHNT, CDR2 YYREEE (reference sequence). CDR3 nucleotides: TGTGCCAGCAGTCGGGACATCCAAGAGACCCAGTACTTC. Its translation: CASSRDIQETQYF.

The rearrangement joins TRBV28 to TRBJ2-6; D perhaps matches TRBD1 (5 bases). CDR3 length equals 16 residues. V dropped 3 bases and J dropped 2 bases, with 11 bases sitting between them. Germline loops: CDR1 MDHEN, CDR2 SYDVKM. The CDR3 bases are TGTGCCAGCAGTTTTGCAGGGAAGGCTGGGGCCAACGTCCTGACTTTC. It translates to CASSFAGKAGANVLTF.

The V call is TRBV30, the J call TRBJ2-2, with a weak D call TRBD1 (5 bases). CDR3 length: 15 residues. V lost 0 bases, J lost 2 bases, and 10 bases lay in between. The germline CDR1 and CDR2 sequences are GTSNPN and SVGIG (reference sequence). CDR3 in amino acids: CAWSVDRINTGELFF. DNA for the CDR3: TGTGCCTGGAGTGTAGACAGAATCAACACCGGGGAGCTGTTTTTT.

The chain recombines TRBV4-1 with TRBJ2-7; D remains unclear. The CDR3 is made up of 10 amino acids. CDR1 is MGHRA, CDR2 YSYEKL, per germline. The V end was cut by 6 bases, the J end by 7 bases, with 7 bases between. CDR3 region: CASRSEEQYF. CDR3 DNA sequence: TGCGCCAGCAGGAGTGAGGAGCAGTACTTC.

The V gene is TRBV27, the J gene TRBJ2-7; D is perhaps TRBD1 (6 bases). The CDR3 is 14 residues long. Germline V lookup: CDR1 MNHEY, CDR2 SMNVEV (reference sequence). V was clipped by 6 bases and J by 5 bases, with 17 bases between them. The CDR3 loop reads CASSPGRKGDEQYF. The CDR3 DNA sequence: TGTGCCAGCAGCCCCGGTAGGAAGGGGGACGAGCAGTACTTC.

V gene TRBV29-1 combines with J gene TRBJ1-6; TRBD1 might be the D (6 bases). The V end was cut by 6 bases, the J end by 4 bases, with 10 bases between. This CDR3 contains 13 residues. Germline CDR1 reads SQVTM; CDR2 reads ANQGSEA. CDR3 in DNA: TGCAGCGTGTCGGACAGTTATAATTCACCCCTCCACTTT. Protein product: CSVSDSYNSPLHF.

This sequence joins TRBV7-2 and TRBJ1-3; no firm D call. CDR1 and CDR2 from the germline V gene are SGHTA and FQGNSA. Trimming shortened V by 5 bases and J by 0 bases, and 11 bases separated the two germline ends. The CDR3 totals 15 residues. CDR3 bases: TGTGCCAGCAGCCGCACAGAGATCTCTGGAAACACCATATATTTT. Translating gives CASSRTEISGNTIYF.

This chain connects TRBV5-1 to TRBJ2-1; TRBD2 aligns across 10 bases. Germline V lookup: CDR1 SGHRS, CDR2 YFSETQ. Unmatched junction bases numbered 9, after V lost 1 base and J lost 5 bases. The CDR3 has 17 amino acids. CDR3 amino acids: CASSLTVAGGPNNEQFF. In DNA, the CDR3 is TGCGCCAGCAGCTTGACGGTAGCGGGGGGCCCTAACAATGAGCAGTTCTTC.

CDR3 bases: TGTGCCATCAGTTTCGGGACAGGGGGCTCCTACGAGCAGTACTTC. It yields the protein CAISFGTGGSYEQYF. The V gene is TRBV10-3, the J gene TRBJ2-7, with 11 bases fitting TRBD1. The germline gives CDR1 ENHRY, CDR2 SYGVKD. This CDR3 region has 15 residues. The J segment lost 0 bases and the V segment lost 5 bases, leaving 3 bases of the junction unmatched.

The chain recombines TRBV19 with TRBJ2-2; possible D gene TRBD1, 6 bases. V was clipped by 8 bases and J by 4 bases, with 20 bases between them. Germline V CDR1 and CDR2: LNHDA, SQIVND (reference sequence). This CDR3 spans 16 amino acids. In nucleotides, the CDR3 is TGTGCCAGTCGGGGCAGGGGAGTTCGTATCACCGGGGAGCTGTTTTTT. This codes for CASRGRGVRITGELFF. The full variable domain, its missing parts supplied by reference TRBV19 and TRBJ2-2, is DGGITQSPKYLFRKEGQNVTLSCEQNLNHDAMYWYRQDPGQGLRLIYYSQIVNDFQKGDIAEGYSVSREKKESFPLTVTSAQKNPTAFYLCASRGRGVRITGELFFGEGSRLTVL.

CDR3 loop: CASSGSGGQGAYGYTF. CDR3 DNA sequence: TGTGCCAGCAGCGGGAGTGGGGGACAGGGCGCCTATGGCTACACCTTC. The rearrangement joins TRBV9 to TRBJ1-2; the match to TRBD1 covers 9 bases. Trimming cost V 3 bases and J 4 bases; bases outside gene matches: 10. The CDR3 runs to 16 residues. Germline CDR1 and CDR2: SGDLS and YYNGEE.

V is TRBV5-1 and J is TRBJ2-7; possible D gene TRBD2, 6 bases. V lost 3 bases to trimming and J lost 4 bases, with 17 bases between them. CDR1 and CDR2 (germline): SGHRS, YFSETQ. CDR3 length equals 15 residues. Here the CDR3 reads CASSSTGTGIYEQYF. The CDR3 DNA follows: TGCGCCAGCAGCTCTACCGGGACTGGAATTTACGAGCAGTACTTC.

The gene calls are TRBV7-9 and TRBJ2-5; perhaps TRBD2 as D (5 bases). Per the germline V gene, CDR1 is SEHNR and CDR2 is FQNEAQ (reference sequence). The CDR3 covers 17 residues. V lost 3 bases and J lost 1, with 18 bases in between. CDR3 in DNA: TGTGCCAGCAGCTTGGTCAACAAAGGGAGCCTCCAAGAGACCCAGTACTTC. The encoded protein is CASSLVNKGSLQETQYF. The whole variable domain, filled in from reference TRBV7-9 and TRBJ2-5, reads DTGVSQNPRHKITKRGQNVTFRCDPISEHNRLYWYRQTLGQGPEFLTYFQNEAQLEKSRLLSDRFSAERPKGSFSTLEIQRTEQGDSAMYLCASSLVNKGSLQETQYFGPGTRLLVL.

CDR3 sequence (DNA): TGTGCCAGCAGGTGGACCGGAGGAAACACTGAAGCTTTCTTT. Amino acid sequence: CASRWTGGNTEAFF. This chain uses TRBV6-5 with TRBJ1-1, with D unclear. The germline V gene encodes CDR1 MNHEY and CDR2 SVGAGI. The CDR3 sequence is 14 residues long. The germline V and J ends were trimmed by 6 bases and 2 bases, with 13 bases remaining between them.

The chain carries TRBV9 and TRBJ2-1; 8 positions agree with TRBD1. Germline V gives CDR1 SGDLS, CDR2 YYNGEE. The CDR3 has 15 residues. With V trimmed by 4 bases and J by 0 bases, 3 bases remained unmatched. The CDR3 DNA follows: TGTGCCAGCAGCTCCGACAGGGGCTCCTACAATGAGCAGTTCTTC. It codes for CASSSDRGSYNEQFF.

The V gene is TRBV11-2, the J gene TRBJ2-2; weak D call: TRBD1 (6 bases). This CDR3 contains 14 residues. Germline V gene lookup returns CDR1 SGHAT and CDR2 FQNNGV. The germline V and J ends were trimmed by 5 bases and 5 bases, with 12 bases remaining between them. CDR3 in amino acids: CASSDRSQTGELFF. The CDR3, as DNA: TGTGCCAGCAGCGACAGGAGTCAAACCGGGGAGCTGTTTTTT. Full variable domain (remainder filled in from reference TRBV11-2 and TRBJ2-2): EAGVAQSPRYKIIEKRQSVAFWCNPISGHATLYWYQQILGQGPKLLIQFQNNGVVDDSQLPKDRFSAERLKGVDSTLKIQPAKLEDSAVYLCASSDRSQTGELFFGEGSRLTVL.

The chain carries TRBV27 and TRBJ2-3; 9 positions agree with TRBD1. Germline assignment: CDR1 MNHEY and CDR2 SMNVEV (reference sequence). V trimming: 6 bases; J trimming: 5 bases; junction bases outside the gene matches: 9. The CDR3 extends over 15 amino acids. The CDR3 spells CASRKSDRGGDTQYF. The DNA for the CDR3 is TGTGCCAGCAGAAAATCAGACAGGGGGGGAGATACGCAGTATTTT.

This chain links TRBV7-2 with TRBJ1-2, with no clear D. Trimming took off 5 bases at V and 4 bases at J, with 14 bases between the two ends. Germline lookup yields CDR1 SGHTA and CDR2 FQGNSA. This CDR3 is 14 amino acids long. DNA of the CDR3: TGTGCCAGCAGCGCCGGCCGGCGGGTCTATGGCTACACCTTC. This translates into CASSAGRRVYGYTF.

The chain links TRBV10-3 to TRBJ1-1; D is ambiguous. This CDR3 contains 11 residues. Germline CDR1 and CDR2: ENHRY and SYGVKD. V lost 11 bases, J lost 1 base, and 8 bases lay in between. Here the CDR3 reads CACRGNTEAFF. The DNA of the CDR3 is TGTGCCTGCCGAGGGAACACTGAAGCTTTCTTT.

The gene calls are TRBV6-5 and TRBJ2-7; D gene unclear. Trimming took off 0 bases at V and 5 bases at J, with 14 bases between the two ends. This CDR3 has 15 amino acids. Germline CDR1 and CDR2: MNHEY and SVGAGI. The CDR3 reads CASSYSNSRIDEQYF. The CDR3 coding sequence is TGTGCCAGCAGTTACTCGAATTCTAGAATCGACGAGCAGTACTTC.

The chain is built from TRBV7-2 and TRBJ2-3, with 12 positions matching TRBD2. J gave up 6 bases and V 8 bases, and 9 bases lay outside the gene matches. Germline lookup yields CDR1 SGHTA and CDR2 FQGNSA. The CDR3 sequence is 15 residues long. CDR3 protein: CASLLAGGGPDTQYF. The DNA for the CDR3 is TGTGCCAGCCTCCTAGCGGGGGGGGGCCCGGATACGCAGTATTTT.